This T cell receptor (beta chain) was captured by sequencing in a study of cytomegalovirus exposure and HLA in healthy donors. General study findings and limits: TCR beta V segments were, for the most part, productive about 87% or about 30% of the time in an earlier analysis.

Germline V gives CDR1 SGHTS, CDR2 YDEGEE. Trimming shortened V by 3 bases and J by 6 bases, and 10 bases separated the two germline ends. This CDR3 comprises 13 residues. The PCR had 60 Vbeta and 13 Jbeta primers. Clones were read by immunoSEQ multiplex PCR, and TCRdb kept only the in-frame ones, dropping some. The profile shows around 92,000 clones, over 75% of them singletons. This clone was seen once. The target antigen is unknown. Sequenced input: PBMCs. This chain uses TRBV5-8 with TRBJ2-1; weak D call: TRBD1 (6 bases). This TCR came from a female donor in good health and CMV-seropositive. Here the CDR3 DNA reads TGTGCCAGCAGCTATAGACAGGTCAATGAGCAGTTCTTC. This gives the protein CASSYRQVNEQFF.